One and the same sample provided the 18 T cell receptor beta chains below, sequenced in a study of blood T cell repertoires in COVID-19. Profiled with immunoSEQ multiplex PCR; TCRdb holds only in-frame clones, not every one. The sample consists of hundreds of thousands of clones, about 85% of them appearing once. Material: peripheral blood. The receptors originated from a young woman who had recovered from COVID-19.

This clone was recorded many times. The chain couples TRBV25-1 to TRBJ2-3; D possibly corresponds to TRBD1 (8 bases). The V end lost 2 bases, the J end lost 2 bases, and 14 bases lay between the germline ends. The CDR3 has 16 residues. Germline loops: CDR1 MGHDK, CDR2 SYGVNS. The CDR3 region is CASSERTGGVTDTQYF. The CDR3 nucleotides are TGTGCCAGCAGTGAACGTACAGGGGGGGTCACAGATACGCAGTATTTT.

In its sample, this clone was seen once. The chain is built from TRBV11-3 and TRBJ2-1; D ambiguous. Germline-derived CDR1 and CDR2 are SGHNT and YENEEA. V lost 1 base, J lost 4 bases, and 11 bases lay in between. This CDR3 comprises 15 residues. The CDR3 here is CASSLGLVSYNEQFF. The CDR3 region has the DNA TGTGCCAGCAGCTTAGGTCTTGTTTCTTACAATGAGCAGTTCTTC.

The chain is built from TRBV6-5 and TRBJ1-1; D unclear. Germline V lookup: CDR1 MNHEY, CDR2 SVGAGI. Between the trimmed V and J ends, which lost 5 bases and 1 base, there was a span of 14 bases. The CDR3 loop spans 15 amino acids. CDR3 DNA: TGTGCCAGCAGTCCCGCCTGGGGAGCGAACACTGAAGCTTTCTTT. Translated, it gives CASSPAWGANTEAFF.

The V and J genes are TRBV18 and TRBJ1-1, with 8 bases identical to TRBD1. This CDR3 contains 13 residues. V lost 1 base and J lost 8; bases outside the gene matches: 3. In germline, CDR1 is KGHSH, CDR2 LQKENI. In DNA form, the CDR3 reads TGTGCCAGCTCACCACTGACAGGGGTCGAAGCTTTCTTT. Translating it yields CASSPLTGVEAFF.

This chain joins TRBV6-5 and TRBJ2-2; D remains ambiguous. Trimming pared 6 bases from V and 6 bases from J, leaving 5 bases between. The germline gives CDR1 MNHEY, CDR2 SVGAGI. This CDR3 is 11 amino acids long. The chain's CDR3 is CASRASGELFF. Written as DNA, the CDR3 is TGTGCCAGCAGGGCTTCCGGGGAGCTGTTTTTT.

The V gene is TRBV27, the J gene TRBJ2-7; 7 bases match TRBD2. This CDR3 spans 14 amino acids. Germline CDR1 and CDR2: MNHEY and SMNVEV (reference sequence). J gave up 4 bases and V 5 bases, and 8 bases lay outside the gene matches. The CDR3 DNA reads TGTGCCAGCAGTAACCTGGGACTAATTTACGAGCAGTACTTC. Protein product: CASSNLGLIYEQYF.

This sequence joins TRBV4-1 and TRBJ2-3; 11 positions agree with TRBD2. CDR3 length: 17 amino acids. The germline gives CDR1 MGHRA, CDR2 YSYEKL. V was pared by 0 bases and J by 6 bases, with 8 bases of the junction left unmatched. The CDR3 coding sequence is TGCGCCAGCAGCCAAGATCACACTAGCGGGAGTATGGATACGCAGTATTTT. Amino acids: CASSQDHTSGSMDTQYF.

The chain links TRBV7-3 to TRBJ2-5; the D gene is possibly TRBD1 (7 bases). The germline V and J ends were trimmed by 2 bases and 7 bases, with 20 bases remaining between them. CDR1 and CDR2 from the germline V gene are SGHTA and FQGTGA. The CDR3 runs to 16 residues. The CDR3: CASSLEGGQSLGTQYF. The CDR3 nucleotides read TGTGCCAGCAGCTTAGAGGGGGGACAGAGTTTGGGGACCCAGTACTTC.

CDR3 bases: TGTGCCAGCAGCTTGGCGGGTAGCGGGGGGCGAGGTGAGCAGTTCTTC. It encodes CASSLAGSGGRGEQFF. The chain has TRBV7-3 and TRBJ2-1, with 10 nucleotides matching TRBD2. CDR1 is SGHTA and CDR2 is FQGTGA in the germline V gene. The V gene end was trimmed by 3 bases and the J gene end by 9 bases; junction bases not matched to a gene: 11. The CDR3 runs 16 residues.

The chain carries TRBV10-3 and TRBJ1-1; 9 bases agree with TRBD1. Germline CDR1 and CDR2: ENHRY and SYGVKD. V trimming: 4 bases; J trimming: 2 bases; junction bases outside the gene matches: 11. The CDR3 is 17 residues long. The CDR3 loop reads CAISAAFGDRANTEAFF. The DNA for the CDR3 is TGTGCCATCAGTGCGGCTTTTGGGGACAGGGCAAACACTGAAGCTTTCTTT.

The V and J genes are TRBV6-5 and TRBJ1-6; no clear D gene. Germline V gene data show CDR1 as MNHEY and CDR2 as SVGAGI. The germline V and J ends were trimmed by 2 bases and 7 bases, with 6 bases remaining between them. This CDR3 spans 13 amino acids. CDR3 nucleotide sequence: TGTGCCAGCAGTTACGAGCTGAATTCACCCCTCCACTTT. Its translation: CASSYELNSPLHF.

The chain links TRBV5-4 to TRBJ2-7; D not resolved. Germline lookup yields CDR1 SGHNT and CDR2 YYREEE (reference sequence). Trimming removed 2 bases at V and 2 bases at J, with 8 bases between. The CDR3 sequence is 13 residues long. For the CDR3, the DNA is TGTGCCAGCAGCTTTATAGAAACCTACGAGCAGTACTTC. Translated: CASSFIETYEQYF.

The chain has TRBV4-3 and TRBJ2-1, with D hard to call. The germline CDR1 and CDR2 sequences are LGHNA and YSLEER. Trimming left V 3 bases short and J 0 bases short, with 3 bases between. The CDR3 totals 13 residues. The DNA of the CDR3 is TGCGCCAGCAGCCAGAGCTCCTACAATGAGCAGTTCTTC. Translating gives CASSQSSYNEQFF.

V usage is TRBV6-5 and J usage is TRBJ2-7; tentative D call: TRBD2 (5 bases). Per the germline V gene, CDR1 is MNHEY and CDR2 is SVGAGI. The CDR3 is 13 residues long. V gave up 10 bases and J gave up 5 bases, with 18 bases separating them. This CDR3 is CATRTTGTHEQYF. DNA for the CDR3: TGTGCCACTCGTACCACGGGAACCCACGAGCAGTACTTC.

V and J are TRBV27 and TRBJ1-2; TRBD1 aligns across 7 bases. The CDR3 contains 16 residues. V lost 0 bases to trimming and J lost 6 bases; unmatched junction nucleotides: 10. Germline CDR1 and CDR2: MNHEY and SMNVEV (reference sequence). CDR3 nucleotides: TGTGCCAGCAGTTTATCAATTTCCGACAGGGTAGATGGCTACACCTTC. Protein product: CASSLSISDRVDGYTF.

This clone has only a few counts. The chain uses TRBV25-1 and TRBJ2-7, with TRBD1 matching 12 bases. V gave up 2 bases and J gave up 6 bases; unmatched junction bases: 5. The CDR3 totals 15 residues. The germline gives CDR1 MGHDK, CDR2 SYGVNS. CDR3 nucleotide sequence: TGTGCCAGCAGTGAAAGGGGGACAGGGGGCAGCGAGCAGTACTTC. Residues: CASSERGTGGSEQYF.

The rearrangement joins TRBV14 to TRBJ2-3; perhaps TRBD1 as D (6 bases). This CDR3 contains 16 residues. V lost 4 bases to trimming and J lost 4 bases, with 18 bases between them. Germline CDR1 SGHDN, CDR2 FVKESK. Here the CDR3 DNA reads TGTGCCAGCAGCCGTTATACAGGGTGGTTACCAGATACGCAGTATTTT. Protein sequence: CASSRYTGWLPDTQYF.

This clone was recorded a few times. This chain joins TRBV27 and TRBJ1-5; no definite D call. CDR1 is MNHEY, CDR2 SMNVEV, per germline (reference sequence). V shed 8 bases and J shed 7 bases, with 6 bases lying between them. The CDR3 has 10 amino acids. The CDR3 coding sequence is TGTGCCAGCGGCCCCCAGCCCCAGCATTTT. Protein product: CASGPQPQHF.